Described below is a single T cell receptor (beta chain) sequence and its context. Its target is not known. In eight separate reactions per sample, cDNA was generated. TCRdb re-called the 5' RACE reads; one entry per CDR3 protein, DNA not given. This repertoire comprises about 160,000 distinct CDR3 sequences; its ten largest clones make up approximately 3%. CDR3 length equals 13 residues. CDR1 KGHDR and CDR2 SFDVKD come from the germline V gene. Whole blood, unsorted for T cells, was the source of total RNA. The source of the sample is a study of monozygotic twins with inflammatory bowel disease. Broader study findings: Discordant twins had repertoire similarity that did not differ from that of concordant twins, possibly from limited power.

Sequenced material: blood. This TCR was recovered from a human donor with ulcerative colitis or Crohn's disease, or a healthy co-twin of an affected twin (not recorded which). V usage is TRBV24-1 and J usage is TRBJ2-2. The CDR3 reads CATETPNTGELFF.